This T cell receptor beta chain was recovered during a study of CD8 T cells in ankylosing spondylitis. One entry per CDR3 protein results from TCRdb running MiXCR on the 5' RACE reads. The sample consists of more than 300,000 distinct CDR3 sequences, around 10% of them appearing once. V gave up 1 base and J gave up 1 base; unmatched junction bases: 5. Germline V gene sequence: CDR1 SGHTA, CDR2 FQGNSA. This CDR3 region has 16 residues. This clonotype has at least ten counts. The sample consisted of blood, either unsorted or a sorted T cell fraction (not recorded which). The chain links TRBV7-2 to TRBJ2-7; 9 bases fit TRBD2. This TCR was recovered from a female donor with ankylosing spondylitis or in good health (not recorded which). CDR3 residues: CASSLGGGRESYEQYF. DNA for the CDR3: TGTGCCAGCAGCTTAGGTGGCGGGAGGGAATCCTACGAGCAGTACTTC.